The clone carrying this T cell receptor beta chain was found a few times. Its antigen is as yet unknown. The data belong to a study of T-cell memory formation after mild COVID-19. The study's findings and limits: Contracting clones from day 15 to 85 showed balanced CD4/CD8; later expanders favored CD4+.

TCR alpha and TCR beta cDNA libraries carrying sample barcodes and UMIs came from 5'RACE with constant-segment primers. TCRdb re-analysed the 5' RACE reads in MiXCR, keeping a single row per CDR3 protein. The data show about 180,000 distinct CDR3 sequences, 16% seen once. Germline V gene lookup returns CDR1 DFQATT and CDR2 SNEGSKA (reference sequence). Trimming left V 6 bases short and J 3 bases short, with 21 bases between. The CDR3 consists of 15 residues. The sequenced sample consisted of PBMCs or a T cell subset sorted from them (not recorded which). The sequence came from an adult woman who had mild COVID-19 (a few samples of this study predate the infection). Cell type and time point are not known. This chain links TRBV20-1 with TRBJ2-7; D may be TRBD1 (5 bases). CDR3: CSAQSSQETLYEQYF. CDR3 DNA: TGCAGTGCCCAATCCTCACAGGAGACCCTCTACGAGCAGTACTTC.